Many counts were recorded for the clone carrying this TCR beta chain. No antigen is known for it. The source of the sample is a study of molecular identifiers for immune sequencing clone quantification. Study-level points and caveats: Identical barcode-sharing TCR molecules could lead to underestimated sizes for highly expanded clones.

V was cut by 6 bases and J by 1 base, with 12 bases left in between. The CDR3 length is 14 residues. Germline V gene data show CDR1 as MNHEY and CDR2 as SMNVEV (reference sequence). Bulk TCR library preparation followed previously described methods with listed TCR primers. TCRdb reprocessed the PCR reads with MiXCR, giving one entry per CDR3 protein. The sample contains 85,000 to 100,000 distinct CDR3 sequences, 20% to 25% of which appear only once. The chain links TRBV27 to TRBJ1-1; D is undetermined. Sequenced material: naive CD8+ T cells from blood, with Jurkat cell RNA spiked in. Subset reported: FACS-sorted CD8+CD4-CCR7+CD45RA+ naive T cells. The TCR sequence derives from a human donor in good health. Some libraries in this study had Jurkat cell RNA spiked in. CDR3 region: CASRLTNSNTEAFF. The CDR3 coding sequence is TGTGCCAGCAGATTGACAAATTCGAACACTGAAGCTTTCTTT.